The clone carrying this T cell receptor beta chain turned up a few times. The data stem from a study of identical twins. The CDR3 has 14 residues. Germline assignment: CDR1 SEHNR and CDR2 FQNEAQ (reference sequence). V lost 4 bases, J lost 0 bases, and 9 bases lay in between. TCRdb fed the 5' RACE reads into MiXCR, producing one record per CDR3 protein. The table shows about 890,000 distinct CDR3 sequences, with roughly an eighth occurring only once. Another study also made use of these data, one on yellow fever vaccine responses in identical twins. That study adds: Twins reportedly showed a vaccine T cell response that seemed partly convergent and partly personalized.

This sequence originates from a woman between 18 and 29 years old in good health. The J gene is TRBJ1-1, the V gene TRBV7-9; D is unresolved. Sequencing was performed on PBMCs. CDR3 DNA sequence: TGTGCCAGCAGCTCCCTCCGGGTGAACACTGAAGCTTTCTTT. This translates into CASSSLRVNTEAFF.